Detailed here is one T cell receptor beta chain. The antigen is unknown. The data stem from a study of T-cell memory formation after mild COVID-19. Study results and caveats: There was no confirmation that second-wave clones peaking on day 37 were SARS-CoV-2 specific. Chiefly within CM and EM were the contracting CD4+ clones; CD8+ ones were within EMRA. From day 15 to 85, contracting clones were balanced between CD4 and CD8, whereas later expanders leaned toward CD4+. Several responding clones turned up in pre-infection memory, indicating that cross-reactive memory may have taken part.

Germline loops: CDR1 MGHRA, CDR2 YSYEKL. The CDR3 totals 16 residues. V lost 2 bases, J lost 4 bases, and 15 bases lay in between. TCRdb reanalysed the 5' RACE reads using MiXCR and keeps one entry per CDR3 protein. Among approximately 300,000 distinct CDR3 sequences listed, approximately 15% were seen once. The chain carries TRBV4-1 and TRBJ1-3; TRBD1 might be the D (5 bases). The clonotype originates from a man between 18 and 35 years old who had mild COVID-19 (a few samples of this study predate the infection). Cell type and time point are not known. Input material: PBMCs or a T cell subset sorted from them (not recorded which). In nucleotides, the CDR3 is TGCGCCAGCAGCCAACCGACGGCGGGGGGAGGAAACACCATATATTTT. Its translation is CASSQPTAGGGNTIYF.